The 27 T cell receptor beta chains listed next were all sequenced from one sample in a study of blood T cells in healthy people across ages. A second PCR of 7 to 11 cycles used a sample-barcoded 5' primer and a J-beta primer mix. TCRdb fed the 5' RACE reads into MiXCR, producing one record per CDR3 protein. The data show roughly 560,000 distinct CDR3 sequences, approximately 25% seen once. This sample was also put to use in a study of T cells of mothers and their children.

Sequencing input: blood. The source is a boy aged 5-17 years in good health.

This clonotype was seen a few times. The CDR3 coding sequence is TGTGCCAGCAGCCCAACGCCGGGACTAGCGGGGGACCTTTCCTACAATGAGCAGTTCTTC. This codes for CASSPTPGLAGDLSYNEQFF. This chain uses TRBV11-1 with TRBJ2-1; the match to TRBD2 covers 14 bases. Germline CDR1 reads SGHAT; CDR2 reads FQDESV (reference sequence). V shed 5 bases and J 1 base; nucleotides not matched to a gene: 13. The CDR3 consists of 20 residues.

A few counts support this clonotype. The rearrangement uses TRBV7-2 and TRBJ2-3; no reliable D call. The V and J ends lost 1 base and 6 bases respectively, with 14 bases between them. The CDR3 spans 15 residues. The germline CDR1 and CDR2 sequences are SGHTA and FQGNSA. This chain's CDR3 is CASSLEGLTTDTQYF. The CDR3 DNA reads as TGTGCCAGCAGCTTAGAGGGCCTTACCACGGATACGCAGTATTTT.

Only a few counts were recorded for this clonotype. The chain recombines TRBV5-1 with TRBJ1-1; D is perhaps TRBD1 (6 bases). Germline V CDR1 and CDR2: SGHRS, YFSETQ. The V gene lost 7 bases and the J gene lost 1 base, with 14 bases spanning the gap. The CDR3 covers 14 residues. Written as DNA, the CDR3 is TGCGCCAGCCGGACGGGGGGGGCGAACACTGAAGCTTTCTTT. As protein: CASRTGGANTEAFF.

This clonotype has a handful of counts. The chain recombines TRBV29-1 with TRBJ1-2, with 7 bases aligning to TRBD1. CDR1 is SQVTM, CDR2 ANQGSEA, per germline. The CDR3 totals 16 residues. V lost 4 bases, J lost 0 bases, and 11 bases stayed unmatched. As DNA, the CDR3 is TGCAGCGTTGGATGGGTACAGGGGACAGCTAACTATGGCTACACCTTC. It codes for CSVGWVQGTANYGYTF. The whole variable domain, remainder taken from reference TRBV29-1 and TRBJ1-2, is SAVISQKPSRDICQRGTSLTIQCQVDSQVTMMFWYRQQPGQSLTLIATANQGSEATYESGFVIDKFPISRPNLTFSTLTVSNMSPEDSSIYLCSVGWVQGTANYGYTFGSGTRLTVV.

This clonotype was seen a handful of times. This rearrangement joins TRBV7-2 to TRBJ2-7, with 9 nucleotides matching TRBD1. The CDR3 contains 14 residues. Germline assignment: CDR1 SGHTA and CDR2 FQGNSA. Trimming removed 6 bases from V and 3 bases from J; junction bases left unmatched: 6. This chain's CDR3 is CASSSGQGIYEQYF. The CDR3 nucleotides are TGTGCCAGCAGTTCCGGACAGGGGATCTACGAGCAGTACTTC.

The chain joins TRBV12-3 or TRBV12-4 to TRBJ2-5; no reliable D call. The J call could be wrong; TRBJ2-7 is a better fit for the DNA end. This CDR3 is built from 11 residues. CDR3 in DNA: TGTGCCAGCAGCACCTCAGACGAGCAGTACTTC. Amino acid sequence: CASSTSDEQYF.

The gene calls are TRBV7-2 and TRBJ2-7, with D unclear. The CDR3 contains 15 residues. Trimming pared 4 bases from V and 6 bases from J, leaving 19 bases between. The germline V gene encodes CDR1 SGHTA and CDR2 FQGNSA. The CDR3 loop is CASSSTGTEGIEQYF. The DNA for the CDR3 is TGTGCCAGCAGCTCCACCGGTACAGAAGGAATCGAGCAGTACTTC.

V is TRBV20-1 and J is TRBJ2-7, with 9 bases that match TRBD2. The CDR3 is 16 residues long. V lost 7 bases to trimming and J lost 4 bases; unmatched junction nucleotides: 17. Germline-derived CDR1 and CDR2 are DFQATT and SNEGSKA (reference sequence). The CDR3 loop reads CSVTEGLAGKGYEQYF. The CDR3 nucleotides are TGCAGTGTAACGGAGGGGCTAGCGGGGAAAGGATACGAGCAGTACTTC.

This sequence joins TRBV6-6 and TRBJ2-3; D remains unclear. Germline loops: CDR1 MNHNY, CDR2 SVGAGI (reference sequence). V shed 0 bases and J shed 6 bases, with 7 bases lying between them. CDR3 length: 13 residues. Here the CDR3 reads CASSYSERDTQYF. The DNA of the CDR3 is TGTGCCAGCAGTTACTCTGAGCGCGATACGCAGTATTTT.

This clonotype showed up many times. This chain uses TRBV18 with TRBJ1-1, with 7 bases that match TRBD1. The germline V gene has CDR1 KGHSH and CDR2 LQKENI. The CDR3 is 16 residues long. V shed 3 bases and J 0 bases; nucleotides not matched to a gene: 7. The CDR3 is CASSPSAGGMNTEAFF. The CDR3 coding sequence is TGTGCCAGCTCACCCTCCGCAGGGGGGATGAACACTGAAGCTTTCTTT.

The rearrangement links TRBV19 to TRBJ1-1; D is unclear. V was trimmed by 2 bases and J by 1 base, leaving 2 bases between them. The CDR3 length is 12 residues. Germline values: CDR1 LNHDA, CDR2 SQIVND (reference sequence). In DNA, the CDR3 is TGTGCCAGTAGTATATGGAACACTGAAGCTTTCTTT. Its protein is CASSIWNTEAFF. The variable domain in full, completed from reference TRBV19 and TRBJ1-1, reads DGGITQSPKYLFRKEGQNVTLSCEQNLNHDAMYWYRQDPGQGLRLIYYSQIVNDFQKGDIAEGYSVSREKKESFPLTVTSAQKNPTAFYLCASSIWNTEAFFGQGTRLTVV.

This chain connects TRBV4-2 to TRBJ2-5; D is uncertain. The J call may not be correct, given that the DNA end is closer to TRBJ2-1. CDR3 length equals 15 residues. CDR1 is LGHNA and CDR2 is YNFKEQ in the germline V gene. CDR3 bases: TGTGCCAGCAGCCAAGATTTGAGTGGGGAAATCGTGCAGTTCTTC. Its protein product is CASSQDLSGEIVQFF.

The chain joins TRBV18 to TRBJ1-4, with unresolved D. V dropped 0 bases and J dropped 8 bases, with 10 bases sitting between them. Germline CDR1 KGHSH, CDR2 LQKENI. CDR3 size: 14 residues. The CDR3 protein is CASSPPGIREKLFF. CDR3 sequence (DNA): TGTGCCAGCTCACCACCAGGGATCCGCGAAAAACTGTTTTTT.

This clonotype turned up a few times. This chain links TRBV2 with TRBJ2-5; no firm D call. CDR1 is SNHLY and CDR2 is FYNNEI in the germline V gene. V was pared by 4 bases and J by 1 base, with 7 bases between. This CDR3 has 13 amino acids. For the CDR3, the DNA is TGTGCCAGCAGTGCATGGCGCCAAGAGACCCAGTACTTC. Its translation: CASSAWRQETQYF.

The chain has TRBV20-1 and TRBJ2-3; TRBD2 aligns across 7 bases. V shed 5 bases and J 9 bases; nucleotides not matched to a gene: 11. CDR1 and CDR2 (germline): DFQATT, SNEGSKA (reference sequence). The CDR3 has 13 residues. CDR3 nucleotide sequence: TGCAGTGCTGGGAGGGGAGCCCCCGACACGCAGTATTTT. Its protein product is CSAGRGAPDTQYF.

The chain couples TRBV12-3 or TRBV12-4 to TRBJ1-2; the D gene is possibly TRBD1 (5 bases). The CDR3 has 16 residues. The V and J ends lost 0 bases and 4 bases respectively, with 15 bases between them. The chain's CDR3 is CASSLAWIETVYGYTF. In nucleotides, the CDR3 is TGTGCCAGCAGTTTAGCGTGGATTGAGACAGTCTATGGCTACACCTTC.

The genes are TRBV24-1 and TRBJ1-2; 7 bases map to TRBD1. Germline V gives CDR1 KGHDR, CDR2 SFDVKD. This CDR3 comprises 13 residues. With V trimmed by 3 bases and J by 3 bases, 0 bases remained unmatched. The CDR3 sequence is CATSDGQDYGYTF. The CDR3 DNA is TGTGCCACCAGTGATGGACAGGACTATGGCTACACCTTC.

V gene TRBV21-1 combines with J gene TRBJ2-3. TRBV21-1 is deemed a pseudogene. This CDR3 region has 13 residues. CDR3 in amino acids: CASSKLTGDTQYF. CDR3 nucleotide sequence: TGTGCCAGCAGCAAACTAACCGGAGATACGCAGTATTTT.

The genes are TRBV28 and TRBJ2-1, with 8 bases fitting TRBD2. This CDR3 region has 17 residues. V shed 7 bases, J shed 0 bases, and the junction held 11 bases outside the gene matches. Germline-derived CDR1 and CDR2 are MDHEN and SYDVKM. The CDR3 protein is CASIGGGSSYSYNEQFF. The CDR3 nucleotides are TGTGCCAGCATCGGGGGGGGGTCCTCTTACTCCTACAATGAGCAGTTCTTC.

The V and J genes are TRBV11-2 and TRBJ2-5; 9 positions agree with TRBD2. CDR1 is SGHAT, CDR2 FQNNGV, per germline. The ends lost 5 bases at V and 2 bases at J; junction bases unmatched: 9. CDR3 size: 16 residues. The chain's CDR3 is CASSPGTSRRQETQYF. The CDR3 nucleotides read TGTGCCAGCAGCCCGGGGACTAGCAGAAGACAAGAGACCCAGTACTTC.

CDR3 protein: CASNSRGLRDDTQYF. DNA for the CDR3: TGTGCCAGCAATTCCCGGGGCCTCCGGGATGATACGCAGTATTTT. V is TRBV28 and J is TRBJ2-3, with D perhaps given as TRBD1 or TRBD2 (5 bases each). The CDR3 is 15 amino acids. The V and J ends lost 7 bases and 6 bases respectively, with 20 bases between them. Germline assignment: CDR1 MDHEN and CDR2 SYDVKM.

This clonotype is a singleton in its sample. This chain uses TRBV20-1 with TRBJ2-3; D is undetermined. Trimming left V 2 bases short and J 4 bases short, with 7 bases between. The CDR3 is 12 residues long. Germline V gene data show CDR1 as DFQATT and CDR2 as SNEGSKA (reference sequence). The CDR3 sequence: CSARRSADTQYF. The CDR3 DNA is TGCAGTGCTAGACGAAGCGCAGATACGCAGTATTTT.

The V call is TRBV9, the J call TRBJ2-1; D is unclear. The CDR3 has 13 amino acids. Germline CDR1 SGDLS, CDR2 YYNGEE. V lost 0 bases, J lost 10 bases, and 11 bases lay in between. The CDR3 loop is CASSVDYSVEQFF. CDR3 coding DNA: TGTGCCAGCAGCGTAGACTATTCGGTCGAGCAGTTCTTC.

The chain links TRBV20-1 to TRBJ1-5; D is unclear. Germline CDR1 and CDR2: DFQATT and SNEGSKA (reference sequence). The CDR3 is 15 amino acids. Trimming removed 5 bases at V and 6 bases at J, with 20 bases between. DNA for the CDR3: TGCAGTGCTTCCTCTAGGTACGGGGTAGGTCAGCCCCAGCATTTT. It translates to CSASSRYGVGQPQHF.

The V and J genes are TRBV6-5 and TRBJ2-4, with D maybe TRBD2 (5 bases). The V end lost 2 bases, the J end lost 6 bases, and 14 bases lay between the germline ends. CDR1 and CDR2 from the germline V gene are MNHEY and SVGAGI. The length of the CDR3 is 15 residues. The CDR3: CASSYQPGVGNIQYF. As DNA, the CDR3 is TGTGCCAGCAGTTACCAGCCCGGGGTCGGAAACATTCAGTACTTC.

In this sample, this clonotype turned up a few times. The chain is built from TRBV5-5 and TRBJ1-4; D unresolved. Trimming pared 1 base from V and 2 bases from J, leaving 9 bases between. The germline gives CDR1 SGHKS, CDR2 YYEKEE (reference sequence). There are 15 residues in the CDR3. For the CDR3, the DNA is TGTGCCAGCAGCTTGAGAGGGTTGACTAATGAAAAACTGTTTTTT. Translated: CASSLRGLTNEKLFF. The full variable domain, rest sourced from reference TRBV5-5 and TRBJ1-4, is DAGVTQSPTHLIKTRGQQVTLRCSPISGHKSVSWYQQVLGQGPQFIFQYYEKEERGRGNFPDRFSARQFPNYSSELNVNALLLGDSALYLCASSLRGLTNEKLFFGSGTQLSVL.

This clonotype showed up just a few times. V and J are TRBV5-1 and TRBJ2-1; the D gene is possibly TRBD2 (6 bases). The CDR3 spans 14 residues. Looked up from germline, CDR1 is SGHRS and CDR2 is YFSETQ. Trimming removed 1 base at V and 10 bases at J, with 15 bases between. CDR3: CASSLSLRSGEQFF. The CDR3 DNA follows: TGCGCCAGCAGCTTGTCCCTTCGGAGCGGGGAGCAGTTCTTC.